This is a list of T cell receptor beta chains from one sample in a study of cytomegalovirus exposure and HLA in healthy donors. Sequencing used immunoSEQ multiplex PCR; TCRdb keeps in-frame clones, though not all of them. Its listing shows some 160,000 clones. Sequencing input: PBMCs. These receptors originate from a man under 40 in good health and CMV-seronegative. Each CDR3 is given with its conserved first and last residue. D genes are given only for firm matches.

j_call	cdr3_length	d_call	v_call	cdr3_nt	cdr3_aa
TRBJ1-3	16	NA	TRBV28	TGTGCCAGCAGTACTAATAACGGCGTCTTGGGAAACACCATATATTTT	CASSTNNGVLGNTIYF
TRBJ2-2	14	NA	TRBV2	TGTGCCAGCAGTGAACTAGCTATTGGCGGGGAGCTGTTTTTT	CASSELAIGGELFF
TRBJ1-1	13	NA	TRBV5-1	TGCGCCAGCAGCCTGGACAGCAACACTGAAGCTTTCTTT	CASSLDSNTEAFF
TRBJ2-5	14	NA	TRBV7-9	TGTGCCAGCAGCCCACCGGGAGCCCAAGAGACCCAGTACTTC	CASSPPGAQETQYF
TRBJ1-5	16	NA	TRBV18	TGTGCCAGCTCACCTGATAAGACAGGTCCGGTTCAGCCCCAGCATTTT	CASSPDKTGPVQPQHF
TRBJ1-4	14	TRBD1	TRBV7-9	TGTGCCAGCACCAGACAGGGCGTATTTGAAAAACTGTTTTTT	CASTRQGVFEKLFF
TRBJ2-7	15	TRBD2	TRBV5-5	TGCGCCAGCAGCGGATTACTAGCGGGAGGGAACGAGCAGTACTTC	CASSGLLAGGNEQYF
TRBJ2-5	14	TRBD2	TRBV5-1	TGCGCCAGCAGCGGACTAGCGGGAGAAGAGACCCAGTACTTC	CASSGLAGEETQYF
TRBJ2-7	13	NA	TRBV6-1	TGTGCCAGCAGTGAAGGGCAGACCTACGAGCAGTACTTC	CASSEGQTYEQYF
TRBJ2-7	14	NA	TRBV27	TGTGCCAGCAGTGCCTTAGGGACAATGAACGAGCAGTACTTC	CASSALGTMNEQYF
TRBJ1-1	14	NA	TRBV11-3	TGTGCCAGCAGCCCCGACAGAGAGAACACTGAAGCTTTCTTT	CASSPDRENTEAFF
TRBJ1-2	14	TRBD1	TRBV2	TGTGCCAGCAGTGAAGAAGGGGGCTACTATGGCTACACCTTC	CASSEEGGYYGYTF
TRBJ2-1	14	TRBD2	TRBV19	TGTGCCAGTAGGCAGACTAGCGGGGACAATGAGCAGTTCTTC	CASRQTSGDNEQFF
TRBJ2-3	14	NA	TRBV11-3	TGTGCCAGCAGCTTTCGGGGTTTAGTAGATACGCAGTATTTT	CASSFRGLVDTQYF
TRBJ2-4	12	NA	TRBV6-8	TGTGCCAGCAGTGCGAATCTGAACATTCAGTACTTC	CASSANLNIQYF
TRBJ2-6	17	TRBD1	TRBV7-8	TGTGCCAGCAGCCCGGACAGGGGTGATCCTGGGGCCAACGTCCTGACTTTC	CASSPDRGDPGANVLTF
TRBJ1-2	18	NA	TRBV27	TGTGCCAGCAGTTTAAGACCCCCTCGAATTAAACAGACCTATGGCTACACCTTC	CASSLRPPRIKQTYGYTF
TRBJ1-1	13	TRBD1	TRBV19	TGTGCCAGTAGTATAGGGACAGGGCCTGAAGCTTTCTTT	CASSIGTGPEAFF
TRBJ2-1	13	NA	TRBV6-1	TGTGCCAGCAGTGGCGCCCGGACGGGGGAGCAGTTCTTC	CASSGARTGEQFF
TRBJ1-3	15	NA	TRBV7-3	TGTGCCAGCAGCTTCCAAGTTAGTTCTGGAAACACCATATATTTT	CASSFQVSSGNTIYF
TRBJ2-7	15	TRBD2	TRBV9	TGTGCCAGCAGCATTACTAGCGGGAGTACCTACGAGCAGTACTTC	CASSITSGSTYEQYF
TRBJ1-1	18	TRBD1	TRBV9	TGTGCCAGCAGCCCCATTTATGGACAGGGGGCAGAGGACACTGAAGCTTTCTTT	CASSPIYGQGAEDTEAFF
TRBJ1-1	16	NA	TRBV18	TGTGCCAGCTCATCGAGGACTGGGACTTCGAACACTGAAGCTTTCTTT	CASSSRTGTSNTEAFF